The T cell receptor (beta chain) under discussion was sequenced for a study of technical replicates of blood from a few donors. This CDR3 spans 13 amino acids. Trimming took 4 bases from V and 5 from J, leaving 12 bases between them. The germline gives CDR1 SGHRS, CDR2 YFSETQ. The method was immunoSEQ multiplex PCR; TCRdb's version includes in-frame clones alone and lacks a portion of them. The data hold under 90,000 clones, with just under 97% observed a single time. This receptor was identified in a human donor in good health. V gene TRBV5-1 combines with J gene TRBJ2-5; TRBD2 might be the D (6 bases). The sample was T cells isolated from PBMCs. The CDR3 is CASSQGAGETQYF. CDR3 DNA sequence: TGCGCCAGCAGCCAAGGCGCGGGGGAGACCCAGTACTTC.